This T cell receptor (beta chain) was observed in a study of T cells in localized non-small cell lung cancer. Study-wide results and caveats: Detection in adjacent lung was observed for a median roughly 57 of the top 100 tumor clones. Uninvolved adjacent lung showed peak T cell clonality, exceeding tumor.

Profiled with immunoSEQ multiplex PCR; TCRdb holds only in-frame clones, not every one. This sample has 25,000 or so clones, with roughly 90% found just once. Per germline, CDR1 SGDLS and CDR2 YYNGEE. V was shortened by 2 bases and J by 2 bases, with 15 bases between the two germline ends. The CDR3 is 16 residues long. A remark on this clone: The antigen is unknown.

The source is a male donor older than 55 with stage I lung adenocarcinoma. The gene calls are TRBV9 and TRBJ2-3, with D unclear. Source: peripheral blood, taken before any cancer treatment. The CDR3 DNA reads as TGTGCCAGCAGCGTTGGCTTCTCCACCCCCACAGATACGCAGTATTTT. As protein: CASSVGFSTPTDTQYF. Supplemented by reference TRBV9 and TRBJ2-3, the full variable domain reads DSGVTQTPKHLITATGQRVTLRCSPRSGDLSVYWYQQSLDQGLQFLIQYYNGEERAKGNILERFSAQQFPDLHSELNLSSLELGDSALYFCASSVGFSTPTDTQYFGPGTRLTVL.